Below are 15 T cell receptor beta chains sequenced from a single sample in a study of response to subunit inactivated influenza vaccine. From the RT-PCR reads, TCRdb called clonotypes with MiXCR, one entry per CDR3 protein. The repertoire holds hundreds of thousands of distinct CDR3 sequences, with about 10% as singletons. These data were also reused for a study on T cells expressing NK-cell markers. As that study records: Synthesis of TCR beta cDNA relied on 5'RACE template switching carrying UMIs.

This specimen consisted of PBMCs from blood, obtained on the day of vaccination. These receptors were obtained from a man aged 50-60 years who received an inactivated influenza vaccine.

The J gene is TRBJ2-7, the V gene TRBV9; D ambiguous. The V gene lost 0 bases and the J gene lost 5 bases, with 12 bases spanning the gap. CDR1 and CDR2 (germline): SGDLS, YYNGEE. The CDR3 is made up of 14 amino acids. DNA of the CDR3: TGTGCCAGCAGCGTAGGCGGAAGCGTGGACGAGCAGTACTTC. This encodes CASSVGGSVDEQYF.

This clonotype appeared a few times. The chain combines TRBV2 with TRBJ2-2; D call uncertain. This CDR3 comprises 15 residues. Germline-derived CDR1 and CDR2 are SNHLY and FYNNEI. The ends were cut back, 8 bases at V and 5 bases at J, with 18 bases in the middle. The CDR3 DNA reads TGTGCCAGCGCGCAGAGGACGGATTGGACCGGGGAGCTGTTTTTT. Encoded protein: CASAQRTDWTGELFF.

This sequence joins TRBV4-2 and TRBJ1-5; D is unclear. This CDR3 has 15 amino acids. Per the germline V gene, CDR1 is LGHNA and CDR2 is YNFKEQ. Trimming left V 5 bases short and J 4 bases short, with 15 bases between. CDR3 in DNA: TGTGCCAGCAGCTTAGACTTGAGAGGAAATCAGCCCCAGCATTTT. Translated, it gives CASSLDLRGNQPQHF.

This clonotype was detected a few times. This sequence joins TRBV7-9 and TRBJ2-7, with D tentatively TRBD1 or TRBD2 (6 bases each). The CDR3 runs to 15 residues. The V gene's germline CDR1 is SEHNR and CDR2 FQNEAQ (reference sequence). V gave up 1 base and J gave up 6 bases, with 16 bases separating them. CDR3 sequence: CASSLEGGASAEQYF. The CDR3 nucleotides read TGTGCCAGCAGCTTAGAGGGGGGCGCGTCTGCCGAGCAGTACTTC. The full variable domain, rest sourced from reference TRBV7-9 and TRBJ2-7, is DTGVSQNPRHKITKRGQNVTFRCDPISEHNRLYWYRQTLGQGPEFLTYFQNEAQLEKSRLLSDRFSAERPKGSFSTLEIQRTEQGDSAMYLCASSLEGGASAEQYFGPGTRLTVT.

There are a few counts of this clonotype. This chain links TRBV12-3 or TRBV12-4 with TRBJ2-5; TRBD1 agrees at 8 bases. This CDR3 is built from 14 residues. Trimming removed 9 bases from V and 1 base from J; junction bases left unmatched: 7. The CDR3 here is CASTGTGIQETQYF. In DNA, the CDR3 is TGTGCCAGTACCGGGACAGGAATCCAAGAGACCCAGTACTTC.

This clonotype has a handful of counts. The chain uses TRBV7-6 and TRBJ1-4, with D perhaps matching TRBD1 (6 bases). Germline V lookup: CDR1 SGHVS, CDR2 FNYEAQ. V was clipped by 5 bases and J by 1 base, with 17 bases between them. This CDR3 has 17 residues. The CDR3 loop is CASSPYRTDLTNEKLFF. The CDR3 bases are TGTGCCAGCAGCCCATATAGGACAGATTTAACTAATGAAAAACTGTTTTTT.

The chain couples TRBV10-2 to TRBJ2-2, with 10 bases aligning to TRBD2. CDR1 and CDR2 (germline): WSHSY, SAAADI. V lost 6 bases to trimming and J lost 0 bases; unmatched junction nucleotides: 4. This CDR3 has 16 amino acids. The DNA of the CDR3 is TGCGCCAGCAGAAGGACTAGCGGACCGAACACCGGGGAGCTGTTTTTT. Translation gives CASRRTSGPNTGELFF.

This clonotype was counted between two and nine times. DNA of the CDR3: TGCAGCGTTGAAGGGCTCACATGGGATTGGGGCACTGAAGCTTTCTTT. This codes for CSVEGLTWDWGTEAFF. The genes are TRBV29-1 and TRBJ1-1, with D unclear. The V end was cut by 1 base, the J end by 4 bases, with 19 bases between. This CDR3 spans 16 amino acids. Germline CDR1 reads SQVTM; CDR2 reads ANQGSEA.

CDR3 nucleotide sequence: TGTGCCACCAGCAGAGATCTAGCGTCGGATACGCAGTATTTT. As protein: CATSRDLASDTQYF. The chain has TRBV15 and TRBJ2-3, with TRBD2 as a possible D gene (6 bases). Germline V lookup: CDR1 LNHNV, CDR2 YYDKDF (reference sequence). V lost 0 bases and J lost 6, with 10 bases in between. The CDR3 has 14 residues.

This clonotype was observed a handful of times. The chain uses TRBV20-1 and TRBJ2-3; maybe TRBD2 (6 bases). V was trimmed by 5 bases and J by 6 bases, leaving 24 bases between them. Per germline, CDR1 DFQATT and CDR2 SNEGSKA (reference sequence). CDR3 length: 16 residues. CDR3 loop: CSALSTSMGGMDTQYF. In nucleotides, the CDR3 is TGCAGTGCTCTCTCCACCTCCATGGGGGGTATGGATACGCAGTATTTT.

The CDR3 is CATETSGGADEQFF. Here the CDR3 DNA reads TGTGCCACCGAGACTAGCGGGGGGGCAGATGAGCAGTTCTTC. The rearrangement links TRBV6-2 or TRBV6-3 to TRBJ2-1, with 14 positions matching TRBD2. This CDR3 region has 14 residues. The V and J ends lost 10 bases and 8 bases, in that order; junction bases with no gene match: 7. Germline V gene data show CDR1 as MNHEY and CDR2 as SVGEGT.

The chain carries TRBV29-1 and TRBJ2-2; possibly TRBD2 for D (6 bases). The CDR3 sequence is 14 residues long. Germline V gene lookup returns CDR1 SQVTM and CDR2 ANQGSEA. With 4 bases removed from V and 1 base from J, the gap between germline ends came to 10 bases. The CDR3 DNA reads TGCAGCGTTGCGGGGACTGGGAACACCGGGGAGCTGTTTTTT. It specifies CSVAGTGNTGELFF.

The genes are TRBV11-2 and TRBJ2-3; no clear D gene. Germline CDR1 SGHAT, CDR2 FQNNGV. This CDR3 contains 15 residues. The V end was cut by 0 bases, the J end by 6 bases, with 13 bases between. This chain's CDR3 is CASSLDLSSRDTQYF. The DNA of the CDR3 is TGTGCCAGCAGCTTAGATCTTAGCAGTAGGGATACGCAGTATTTT. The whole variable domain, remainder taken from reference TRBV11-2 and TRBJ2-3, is EAGVAQSPRYKIIEKRQSVAFWCNPISGHATLYWYQQILGQGPKLLIQFQNNGVVDDSQLPKDRFSAERLKGVDSTLKIQPAKLEDSAVYLCASSLDLSSRDTQYFGPGTRLTVL.

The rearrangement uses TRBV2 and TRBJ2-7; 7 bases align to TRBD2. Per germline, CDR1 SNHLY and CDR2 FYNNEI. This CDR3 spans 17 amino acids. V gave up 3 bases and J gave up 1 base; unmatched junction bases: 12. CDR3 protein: CASSDPRGAGVSYEQYF. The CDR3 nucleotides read TGTGCCAGCAGTGATCCCCGTGGGGCGGGGGTTTCCTACGAGCAGTACTTC.

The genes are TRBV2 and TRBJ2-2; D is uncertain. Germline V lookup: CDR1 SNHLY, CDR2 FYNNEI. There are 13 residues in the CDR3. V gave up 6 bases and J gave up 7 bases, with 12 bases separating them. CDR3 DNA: TGTGCCAGCAGCGTCTTAGTCAACGGGGAGCTGTTTTTT. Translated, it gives CASSVLVNGELFF.